This TCR beta chain is drawn from a study of regulatory T cells in long-lasting Graves disease. Study findings and constraints: Compared with new cases, persistent Graves' patients showed reduced TCR diversity.

Germline lookup yields CDR1 SGHAT and CDR2 FQNNGV. This CDR3 region has 12 residues. Trimming stripped 2 bases from V and 6 bases from J, with 5 bases between. This clonotype was picked up many times. Its antigen remains unknown. Through Arm-PCR of CDR3 regions and iRepertoire HTBI primers, TCR beta libraries were built. In the authors' workflow: The samples yielded roughly 64 TRBV and roughly 15 TRBJ segments. Each CDR3 protein gets one entry after TCRdb re-called the multiplex PCR reads with MiXCR. It is TCRdb's table, rather than the study itself, that gives the V and J calls and clone size. The sample holds some 500,000 distinct CDR3 sequences; roughly 14% are singletons and the top ten take roughly a tenth. This sample's time point: newly diagnosed GD, antithyroid drugs for less than 3 months. Making the TCR library involved RNA that had been extracted from PBMCs. In addition, the sample was reused for a study of T cells in Graves' hyperthyroidism and ophthalmopathy. This second study notes: The HTBI primer set drove a first-round RT-PCR of the TCR CDR3. The model made its ophthalmopathy prediction, and onset followed a median around 6.9 months later.

The chain recombines TRBV11-2 with TRBJ2-1; D call uncertain. This sequence originates from a young man with Graves disease. Source: peripheral blood mononuclear cells (PBMCs), taken at new diagnosis, from a patient treated with antithyroid drugs. The CDR3 protein is CASSLWGNEQFF. CDR3 nucleotide sequence: TGTGCCAGCAGCTTATGGGGCAATGAGCAGTTCTTC.